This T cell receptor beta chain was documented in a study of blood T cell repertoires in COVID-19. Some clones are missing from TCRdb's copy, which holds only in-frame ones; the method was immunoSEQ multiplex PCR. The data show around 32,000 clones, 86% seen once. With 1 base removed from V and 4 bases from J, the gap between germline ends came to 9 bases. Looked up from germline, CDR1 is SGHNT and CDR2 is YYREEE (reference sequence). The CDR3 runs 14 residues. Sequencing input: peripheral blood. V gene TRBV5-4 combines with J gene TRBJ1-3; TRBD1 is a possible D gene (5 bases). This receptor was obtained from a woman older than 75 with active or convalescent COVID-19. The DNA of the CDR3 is TGTGCCAGCAGCTTGAGGGGAACCGGAAACACCATATATTTT. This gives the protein CASSLRGTGNTIYF.